The entry below describes one T cell receptor (beta chain). These data come from a study of CD8+ T cells in alopecia areata. Sequencing templates came from extracted RNA that was reverse transcribed into cDNA. Produced via immunoSEQ multiplex PCR; TCRdb's table is partial and in-frame only. The table shows 150,000 or so clones, with 80% to 90% occurring only once. The germline V gene has CDR1 MGHRA and CDR2 YSYEKL. Trimming removed 3 bases at V and 0 bases at J, with 10 bases between. CDR3 length: 15 amino acids. The genes are TRBV4-1 and TRBJ2-3; D is undetermined. The source material was CD8+ T cells sorted from blood, sampled at week 0. The TCR was taken from a human donor with alopecia areata. The CDR3 is CASSQDRRSTDTQYF. The CDR3 region has the DNA TGCGCCAGCAGCCAGGACCGCCGAAGCACAGATACGCAGTATTTT.